The rows below give T cell receptor beta chains drawn from one sample of a study of blood T cell repertoires in COVID-19. Only in-frame clones appear in the TCRdb table, and some are missing; sequencing was by immunoSEQ multiplex PCR. The sample holds 86,000 or so clones; roughly 86% are singletons and the top ten take roughly 5%. Sample: peripheral blood. These receptors were obtained from a man over 45 with active or convalescent COVID-19. CDR3s include the opening cysteine and the closing phenylalanine or tryptophan. A D gene is named only where the DNA matches it firmly. Clone size is shown for a subset of rows, as once, few, many or a class of expanded clone.

.,.,TRBJ2-2,TRBV5-1,TGCGCCAGCAGCCGGAGGACGAACACCGGGGAGCTGTTTTTT,CASSRRTNTGELFF
.,TRBD1,TRBJ1-2,TRBV5-1,TGCGCCAGCAGCCACGGGGACAGGGAAGTCTATGGCTACACCTTC,CASSHGDREVYGYTF
.,.,TRBJ1-2,TRBV24-1,TGTGCCACCAGTGATCGGACAGTTTCTGGCTACACCTTC,CATSDRTVSGYTF
.,.,TRBJ1-5,TRBV28,TGTGCCAGCAGCCCTGTCCAGGAATATCAGCCCCAGCATTTT,CASSPVQEYQPQHF
.,.,TRBJ1-1,TRBV2,TGTGCCAGCAGCGGGGAGGGTAGGAACACTGAAGCTTTCTTT,CASSGEGRNTEAFF
.,.,TRBJ1-4,TRBV27,TGTGCCAGCAGTTCAACAGGAGCAACTAATGAAAAACTGTTTTTT,CASSSTGATNEKLFF
.,TRBD2,TRBJ2-3,TRBV27,TGTGCCAGCAGTCCCCCACGGGGGGGCCAGGTTACGCAGTATTTT,CASSPPRGGQVTQYF
once,TRBD1,TRBJ1-3,TRBV2,TGTGCCAGCAGCCGCGCCGGACAGGTGGAAAACACCATATATTTT,CASSRAGQVENTIYF
.,TRBD1,TRBJ1-5,TRBV7-9,TGTGCCAGCAGCTTAGAATGGACAGGGGGAGTTAGCAATCAGCCCCAGCATTTT,CASSLEWTGGVSNQPQHF
.,TRBD1,TRBJ2-5,TRBV6-5,TGTGCCAGCAGGCTGAATGGACAGGGCGGGGAGACCCAGTACTTC,CASRLNGQGGETQYF
.,.,TRBJ2-5,TRBV28,TGTGCCAGCAGCCCCCTAACCCCGGAGACCCAGTACTTC,CASSPLTPETQYF
.,TRBD2,TRBJ2-3,TRBV7-8,TGTGCCAGCAGCTTGGGGACTAGCGGGGTTAATACAGATACGCAGTATTTT,CASSLGTSGVNTDTQYF
.,.,TRBJ2-7,TRBV28,TGTGCCAGCAGTTTAATCCAGGACAGCGAGCAGTACTTC,CASSLIQDSEQYF
.,TRBD1,TRBJ2-3,TRBV7-9,TGTGCCAGCAGCCCGAGGGGACAGACAGATACGCAGTATTTT,CASSPRGQTDTQYF
.,.,TRBJ1-5,TRBV19,TGTGCCAGTAGTAAACAGGCCCATCAGCCCCAGCATTTT,CASSKQAHQPQHF
.,TRBD2,TRBJ2-3,TRBV7-9,TGTGCCAGCAGCTTCTCTAGCGGGGGGAACACAGATACGCAGTATTTT,CASSFSSGGNTDTQYF
once,.,TRBJ2-2,TRBV28,TGTGCCAGCAGTTTATCGGGATTCGCGAACACCGGGGAGCTGTTTTTT,CASSLSGFANTGELFF
.,.,TRBJ2-5,TRBV27,TGTGCCAGCAGTTTCCGACAGGGAGGTAGCCAAGAGACCCAGTACTTC,CASSFRQGGSQETQYF
once,TRBD1,TRBJ2-1,TRBV5-6,TGTGCCAGGCCTATAAGGGGGCCCTACAATGAGCAGTTCTTC,CARPIRGPYNEQFF
.,.,TRBJ2-3,TRBV6-2/TRBV6-3,TGTGCCAGCAGTCCCAGTTTGTCCACAGGGAGATATACGCAGTATTTT,CASSPSLSTGRYTQYF
once,.,TRBJ2-7,TRBV7-2,TGTGCCAGCAGCTTAGGTGTTACCTACGAGCAGTACTTC,CASSLGVTYEQYF
.,.,TRBJ1-1,TRBV3-1/TRBV3-2,TGTGCCAGCAGCCAAGAACAGGTCAACACTGAAGCTTTCTTT,CASSQEQVNTEAFF
.,.,TRBJ1-4,TRBV6-5,TGTGCCAGCAGTTCGGGTTGGGAAAAACTGTTTTTT,CASSSGWEKLFF
.,.,TRBJ1-4,TRBV13,TGTGCCAGCAGCTTATCCCCCCTCGGGACAAGGGAAAAACTGTTTTTT,CASSLSPLGTREKLFF
.,.,TRBJ1-2,TRBV21-1,TGTGCCAGCAGCAACCCACCCGGGACAACCTATGGCTACACCTTC,CASSNPPGTTYGYTF
.,.,TRBJ2-7,TRBV4-3,TGCGCCAGCAGCCAAGATCCAGGGGGGTACGAGCAGTACTTC,CASSQDPGGYEQYF
.,.,TRBJ1-3,TRBV15,TGTGCCACCAGCAGAGCGGGGTTTGGAAACACCATATATTTT,CATSRAGFGNTIYF
few,TRBD1,TRBJ1-2,TRBV28,TGTGCCAGCAGAGGACAGGGCGCACGGACGAGTGCTGGCTACACCTTC,CASRGQGARTSAGYTF
.,TRBD2,TRBJ2-3,TRBV9,TGTGCCAGCAGCGTAGGATCTAGCGGGGGCACAGATACGCAGTATTTT,CASSVGSSGGTDTQYF
.,TRBD1,TRBJ2-2,TRBV5-1,TGCGCCAGCAGCGGGACAGGGTTCGACACCGGGGAGCTGTTTTTT,CASSGTGFDTGELFF
few,.,TRBJ1-5,TRBV5-5,TGTGCCAGCAGCTTAATCCCCGGGGAAAATAGCAATCAGCCCCAGCATTTT,CASSLIPGENSNQPQHF
.,TRBD1,TRBJ1-2,TRBV2,TGTGCCAGCAGCCGAAGGACAGGGCGAGGCATCTCTTATGGCTACACCTTC,CASSRRTGRGISYGYTF
.,.,TRBJ2-2,TRBV7-9,TGTGCCAGCATCCAAGGGGTCACCGGGGAGCTGTTTTTT,CASIQGVTGELFF
.,.,TRBJ1-1,TRBV27,TGTGCCAGCAGTCCTCAAGACAGGAACACTGAAGCTTTCTTT,CASSPQDRNTEAFF
.,TRBD1,TRBJ1-6,TRBV4-1,TGCGCCAGCAGCCAAGATCGTCCAGGGGGTTATAATTCACCCCTCCACTTT,CASSQDRPGGYNSPLHF